Listed below are T cell receptor beta chains from one sample, sequenced in a study of T cell clones after liver transplantation. TCRdb keeps only in-frame clones here, not all; method: immunoSEQ multiplex PCR. The table lists tens of thousands of clones, 70% to 80% of them singletons. Sequences were derived from CD4+ T cells from blood, sampled before liver transplant. The receptors originated from a human donor who received a liver transplant. CDR3s include the opening cysteine and the closing phenylalanine or tryptophan. The D gene is left open where the match is weak. Clone size, where shown, is once, few, many, or a class for clones that have expanded.

v_call	j_call	clone_size	d_call	cdr3_aa	cdr3_nt
TRBV10-1	TRBJ2-7	few	-	CASSEAGGGEQYF	TGCGCCAGCAGTGAAGCCGGGGGTGGCGAGCAGTACTTC
TRBV2	TRBJ1-5	few	-	CASRRQVNQPQHF	TGTGCCAGCAGGAGACAGGTTAATCAGCCCCAGCATTTT
TRBV29-1	TRBJ2-5	-	TRBD1	CSVNEGQGGPRETQYF	TGCAGCGTGAACGAGGGACAGGGTGGTCCGCGAGAGACCCAGTACTTC
TRBV4-1	TRBJ2-1	many	TRBD1	CASSQVWYRGSDEQFF	TGCGCCAGCAGCCAAGTATGGTACAGGGGGTCGGATGAGCAGTTCTTC
TRBV6-5	TRBJ2-5	-	TRBD1	CASTPPTGGAKTQYF	TGTGCCAGCACCCCACCCACAGGGGGCGCGAAGACCCAGTACTTC
TRBV28	TRBJ2-3	-	-	CASRLGGTDTQYF	TGTGCCAGCAGACTCGGGGGCACAGATACGCAGTATTTT
TRBV5-3	TRBJ1-2	-	TRBD1	CASSLGQAQYGYTF	TGTGCCAGCAGCTTGGGACAGGCCCAGTATGGCTACACCTTC
TRBV2	TRBJ1-2	-	-	CASRSQDYGYTF	TGTGCCAGCAGATCACAGGACTATGGCTACACCTTC
TRBV4-2	TRBJ2-7	few	TRBD1	CASSRAGQDYSYEQYF	TGTGCCAGCAGCCGGGCGGGACAGGACTACTCCTACGAGCAGTACTTC
TRBV9	TRBJ2-2	-	TRBD2	CASSVGGTTNTGELFF	TGTGCCAGCAGCGTAGGAGGGACTACGAACACCGGGGAGCTGTTTTTT
TRBV28	TRBJ2-7	-	TRBD2	CASSFWGGTSYEQYF	TGTGCCAGCAGTTTTTGGGGGGGAACAAGCTACGAGCAGTACTTC
TRBV28	TRBJ2-1	-	TRBD2	CASSLSISLAGVAEQFF	TGTGCCAGCAGTTTATCCATTAGCCTAGCGGGGGTTGCTGAGCAGTTCTTC
TRBV5-6	TRBJ2-3	-	TRBD1	CASSLAGQGIPTDTQYF	TGTGCCAGCAGCTTGGCGGGACAGGGGATCCCCACAGATACGCAGTATTTT
TRBV7-2	TRBJ2-6	-	TRBD2	CASSLVFAGAGANVLTF	TGTGCCAGCAGCTTAGTATTCGCGGGGGCTGGGGCCAACGTCCTGACTTTC
TRBV28	TRBJ2-7	-	-	CASSGGDTFSYEQYF	TGTGCCAGCAGTGGGGGGGACACCTTCTCCTACGAGCAGTACTTC
TRBV25-1	TRBJ1-1	-	TRBD1	CASSTGGATEAFF	TGTGCCAGCAGTACAGGGGGTGCCACTGAAGCTTTCTTT
TRBV6-5	TRBJ2-6	-	-	CASSYDASSGANVLTF	TGTGCCAGCAGTTACGATGCCAGCTCTGGGGCCAACGTCCTGACTTTC
TRBV20-1	TRBJ1-1	-	TRBD1	CSAGDRGAFF	TGCAGTGCCGGAGACAGGGGAGCTTTCTTT
TRBV19	TRBJ1-2	-	-	CASNPGGNYGYTF	TGTGCCAGTAACCCGGGAGGTAACTATGGCTACACCTTC
TRBV6-5	TRBJ1-6	few	-	CASSYSPGRGNSPLHF	TGTGCCAGCAGTTACTCCCCAGGGCGGGGAAATTCACCCCTCCACTTT
TRBV6-5	TRBJ1-4	-	-	CASSRVFGSGEKLFF	TGTGCCAGCAGTCGGGTTTTTGGGTCAGGGGAAAAACTGTTTTTT
TRBV28	TRBJ2-2	-	-	CASSRTVNTGELFF	TGTGCCAGCAGTCGGACAGTCAACACCGGGGAGCTGTTTTTT
TRBV6-1	TRBJ1-5	-	-	CASGPDSLRQPQHF	TGTGCCAGCGGGCCCGACAGTCTTCGACAGCCCCAGCATTTT
TRBV19	TRBJ1-3	-	-	CATNDRGNSGNTIYF	TGTGCCACCAATGACCGGGGTAACTCTGGAAACACCATATATTTT
TRBV19	TRBJ1-1	-	-	CASRWNRDTEAFF	TGTGCCAGTAGATGGAACAGGGATACTGAAGCTTTCTTT
TRBV18	TRBJ2-7	-	-	CASSPGGGAWSYEQYF	TGTGCCAGCTCACCAGGAGGCGGGGCGTGGTCCTACGAGCAGTACTTC
TRBV10-2	TRBJ2-3	-	TRBD2	CASSEGSGGLVGTQYF	TGCGCCAGCAGTGAGGGTAGCGGGGGGCTGGTGGGGACGCAGTATTTT
TRBV5-4	TRBJ1-3	-	-	CASSLGGTGSGNTIYF	TGTGCCAGCAGCTTGGGCGGAACCGGCTCTGGAAACACCATATATTTT
TRBV15	TRBJ2-7	once	-	CATSRHTGVAYEQYF	TGTGCCACCAGCAGACATACAGGTGTTGCGTACGAGCAGTACTTC
TRBV10-1	TRBJ2-2	-	-	CASSESYGSNTGELFF	TGCGCCAGCAGTGAAAGTTACGGGTCGAACACCGGGGAGCTGTTTTTT
TRBV4-1	TRBJ2-2	many	TRBD1	CASSPNRGANTGELFF	TGCGCCAGCAGCCCGAACAGGGGTGCCAACACCGGGGAGCTGTTTTTT
TRBV7-6	TRBJ1-2	-	TRBD1	CASSETGFGGYTF	TGTGCCAGCAGCGAGACAGGGTTCGGAGGCTACACCTTC
TRBV2	TRBJ1-6	-	-	CASSEEQYSPLHF	TGTGCCAGCAGTGAAGAACAGTATTCACCCCTCCACTTT
TRBV6-1	TRBJ1-2	-	-	CASSEGSGAPYGYTF	TGTGCCAGCAGTGAAGGTTCAGGGGCGCCCTATGGCTACACCTTC
TRBV18	TRBJ2-7	-	TRBD1	CASSPDFPTGAYEQYF	TGTGCCAGCTCACCCGACTTTCCCACAGGGGCCTACGAGCAGTACTTC
TRBV27	TRBJ1-2	-	TRBD1	CASSLSGTGAGGYTF	TGTGCCAGCAGTTTATCCGGGACAGGGGCAGGTGGCTACACCTTC
TRBV13	TRBJ2-7	-	-	CASSYRLVREQYF	TGTGCCAGCAGCTACCGCCTTGTGCGCGAGCAGTACTTC
TRBV6-5	TRBJ2-5	-	-	CASSYGQGGAGPQYF	TGTGCCAGCAGTTACGGCCAGGGGGGTGCGGGGCCCCAGTACTTC
TRBV6-5	TRBJ2-7	many	TRBD2	CASSPRAGLEQYF	TGTGCCAGCAGCCCCCGAGCGGGGCTCGAGCAGTACTTC
TRBV11-2	TRBJ1-5	-	-	CASSLERSQPQHF	TGTGCCAGCAGCTTAGAGAGGAGTCAGCCCCAGCATTTT
TRBV28	TRBJ1-3	-	-	CASRQTGLTGNTIYF	TGTGCCAGCAGACAAACAGGGCTTACTGGAAACACCATATATTTT
TRBV19	TRBJ2-5	-	-	CASSITTDSETQYF	TGTGCCAGTAGTATAACGACGGACAGTGAGACCCAGTACTTC